This TCR beta chain was recovered during a study of spatial heterogeneity in lung cancer (dated by TCRdb to between 2018 and 2021). Study-level background: Beta-chain transcripts were consistently detected in greater numbers than alpha-chain transcripts, which likely reflected higher beta-chain transcript abundance. In the raw uncorrected reads, each unique combination of TCR and UMI appeared more than ten times on average. In non-small cell lung cancer, the study quantitatively compared TCR alpha and beta repertoires across several tumor regions, matched nontumor lung, and blood. Nonsynonymous mutation counts, determined by whole-exome sequencing of tumor tissue, were related to features of the TCR repertoire. At surgery, both alpha and beta chains were TCR-sequenced in about 200 tumor regions, roughly 64 matched nontumor lung samples and 56 PBMC samples.

Results the study describes overall, beyond this receptor: Ubiquitous expanded tumor TCRs were found in blood more often at tumor resection than at routine follow-up. Additional single-cell paired TCR alpha and beta sequencing was considered necessary to confirm, at a functional level, the hypothesis that regional TCRs recognize regional mutations.

Per the publication, the time point label means: sample taken at primary tumor resection. Samples were obtained from approximately 77 patients with early-stage, untreated non-small cell lung cancer from the lung TRACERx cohort. Whole RNA extracted from tumor and nontumor lung tissue, or from cryopreserved PBMC samples, was used for TCR sequencing without cell sorting. Only patients for whom sufficient RNA was available from at least two tumor regions were selected for TCR sequencing. Library creation used 5' RACE. For sequencing, a NextSeq 500 was employed. The TCR library protocol attached a unique molecular identifier to each TCR cDNA molecule to allow correction of PCR and sequencing errors. Under the source paper's analysis protocol: TCR identification, UMI-based error correction and CDR3 extraction were all carried out with Decombinator tools. Expanded TCRs were defined as those above a frequency of 2 per 1,000, corresponding to the top 1% of the tumor frequency distribution. Rényi diversity was computed with the R vegan package after subsampling each repertoire 100 times to 5,000 TCRs. CDR3 similarity networks were built from amino acid triplet string-kernel similarity, connecting CDR3s with pairwise similarity above 0.82. TCRdb reanalyzed the raw reads on its own, using fastp at Q25 for trimming and MiXCR for clone calling, and kept in-frame beta chains. Rows are combined by CDR3 protein, so each entry shows the most common genes and DNA. V and J calls and clone size were set by TCRdb, not the authors. The sample has about 38,000 distinct CDR3 sequences on record, about 5% of them singletons. The ten largest clones represent approximately 25% of the sample.

Including the terminal cysteine and phenylalanine, the CDR3 comprises 12 residues. The only DNA kept is the CDR3, 36 bases in frame from the first base. The CDR1 and CDR2 encoded by the germline V gene are KGHDR and SFDVKD. A distance of 9 bases separates the germline ends of V and J, which lose 6 bases and 6 bases respectively. This clonotype was detected many times. Its antigen is unknown. No much larger clone exists at a distance of one base, and base qualities are not known. This clonotype was sampled from a female donor with early-stage non-small cell lung cancer. The sequenced sample was PBMCs, obtained at surgery. The chain joins TRBV24-1 to TRBJ2-3, with the D gene call left open. For the CDR3, the sequence is CATSSGPDTQYF. The sequenced DNA: TGTGCCACCAGTTCCGGCCCCGATACGCAGTATTTT.